This T cell receptor (beta chain) was sequenced in a study of blood T cell repertoires in COVID-19. Study-wide context: Italy, Spain and the United States were the sources of the convalescent and acute COVID-19 samples. Sample material is recorded as cDNA or gDNA derived from T cells, B-cell-depleted T cells, or PBMCs.

The authors' processing: Researchers report that nucleated cell counts were estimated from reference gene primer amplification. The protocol was immunoSEQ multiplex PCR, while the TCRdb copy is restricted to in-frame clones and leaves out a portion. V and J calls and clone size are as listed in that table; D and trimming were resolved from the DNA. The table records about 170,000 clones, just under 85% of them present only once. This clone was found a few times. Distinct nucleotide sequences in the sample also encode this CDR3. The CDR3 loop spans 14 amino acids. The germline V and J ends were trimmed by 0 bases and 6 bases, with 11 bases remaining between them. The germline gives CDR1 MGHRA, CDR2 YSYEKL.

Material: peripheral blood. This chain uses TRBV4-1 with TRBJ1-2; D unresolved. The clonotype was recovered from a woman older than 75 with COVID-19, enrolled during active disease. Written as DNA, the CDR3 is TGCGCCAGCAGCCAAGAGATAGGGAGGGATGGCTACACCTTC. This encodes CASSQEIGRDGYTF.